These T cell receptor beta chains were read from a single sample in a study of blood T cell repertoires in COVID-19. Repertoires were generated with immunoSEQ multiplex PCR, while TCRdb's copy carries only in-frame clones and drops some. The sample has around 110,000 clones, 83% seen once. Specimen: peripheral blood. The receptors shown here come from a man in his thirties or forties with acute or convalescent COVID-19. Each CDR3 is given with its conserved first and last residue. D genes are given only for firm matches. Only some rows state a clone size, as once, few, many or a class for expanded clones.

.	TRBV19	TRBJ1-2	.	CASSVQGNYGYTF	TGTGCCAGTAGTGTTCAGGGAAACTATGGCTACACCTTC
.	TRBV7-9	TRBJ1-4	.	CASSLDLGGEKLFF	TGTGCCAGCAGCTTAGATTTGGGGGGTGAAAAACTGTTTTTT
TRBD1	TRBV4-2	TRBJ1-4	.	CASSEDRRTTNEKLFF	TGTGCCAGCAGCGAGGACAGGCGAACAACTAATGAAAAACTGTTTTTT
.	TRBV20-1	TRBJ2-1	once	CSAGSNEQFF	TGCAGTGCTGGCAGCAATGAGCAGTTCTTC
TRBD1	TRBV9	TRBJ2-5	.	CASSRRGTGEETQYF	TGTGCCAGCAGCCGACGCGGGACAGGGGAAGAGACCCAGTACTTC
.	TRBV11-1	TRBJ1-6	.	CASSATRGGSSPLHF	TGTGCCAGCAGCGCCACCAGGGGTGGGAGCTCACCCCTCCACTTT
.	TRBV7-2	TRBJ1-5	few	CASSNTQGQPQHF	TGTGCCAGCAGTAATACCCAGGGCCAGCCCCAGCATTTT
.	TRBV24-1	TRBJ2-1	.	CATSDPPTARGQFF	TGTGCCACCAGTGATCCACCGACGGCTAGAGGGCAGTTCTTC
.	TRBV3-1/TRBV3-2	TRBJ1-2	.	CASSQVTGSGGYTF	TGTGCCAGCAGCCAAGTTACAGGTTCGGGTGGCTACACCTTC
.	TRBV27	TRBJ1-2	.	CASRDIGYGYTF	TGTGCCAGCAGAGACATCGGCTATGGCTACACCTTC
.	TRBV3-1/TRBV3-2	TRBJ2-1	.	CASSQVDWPQEQFF	TGTGCCAGCAGCCAAGTAGACTGGCCCCAAGAGCAGTTCTTC
.	TRBV3-1/TRBV3-2	TRBJ2-1	few	CASSQAGVSYNEQFF	TGTGCCAGCAGCCAAGCGGGGGTCTCCTACAATGAGCAGTTCTTC
.	TRBV9	TRBJ1-2	.	CASSTRGYGYTF	TGTGCCAGCAGCACAAGGGGCTATGGCTACACCTTC
.	TRBV18	TRBJ1-5	.	CASSLAGRGQPQHF	TGTGCCAGCTCCCTCGCAGGGCGCGGTCAGCCCCAGCATTTT
.	TRBV29-1	TRBJ2-1	.	CSVSEDAAYNEQFF	TGCAGCGTGAGCGAAGATGCGGCCTACAATGAGCAGTTCTTC
.	TRBV9	TRBJ1-1	.	CASSVLLNTEAFF	TGTGCCAGCAGCGTATTATTGAACACTGAAGCTTTCTTT
.	TRBV28	TRBJ2-1	.	CASSSGRGVYNEQFF	TGTGCCAGCAGTTCGGGCAGGGGTGTCTACAATGAGCAGTTCTTC
TRBD1	TRBV5-1	TRBJ1-4	.	CASSLAFTGTDNEKLFF	TGCGCCAGCAGCTTGGCTTTTACCGGGACAGATAATGAAAAACTGTTTTTT
.	TRBV27	TRBJ1-1	.	CASSPQAPEAFF	TGTGCCAGCAGTCCTCAGGCCCCTGAAGCTTTCTTT
.	TRBV25-1	TRBJ2-7	.	CASSEYRGNEQYF	TGTGCCAGCAGTGAATATAGGGGGAACGAGCAGTACTTC
.	TRBV5-4	TRBJ1-2	.	CASSPGRTSYGYTF	TGTGCCAGCAGCCCGGGCAGGACTTCCTATGGCTACACCTTC
TRBD1	TRBV18	TRBJ1-1	.	CASSPGQGAEAFF	TGTGCCAGCTCACCGGGACAGGGGGCTGAAGCTTTCTTT
.	TRBV3-1/TRBV3-2	TRBJ1-2	.	CASSPPGSGGGYTF	TGTGCCAGCAGCCCCCCCGGTTCAGGTGGAGGCTACACCTTC
.	TRBV4-3	TRBJ2-7	.	CASSQADGGSYEQYF	TGCGCCAGCAGCCAGGCCGATGGGGGGTCCTACGAGCAGTACTTC
TRBD1	TRBV19	TRBJ1-1	many	CASSIGDRAWGTEAFF	TGTGCCAGTAGTATCGGGGACAGGGCCTGGGGCACTGAAGCTTTCTTT
TRBD2	TRBV19	TRBJ2-6	once	CASSIASGGRSGANVLTF	TGTGCCAGTAGTATAGCCAGCGGGGGACGCTCTGGGGCCAACGTCCTGACTTTC
.	TRBV5-4	TRBJ1-1	.	CASSLALVNTEAFF	TGTGCCAGCAGCTTGGCGTTAGTGAACACTGAAGCTTTCTTT
TRBD2	TRBV6-5	TRBJ2-1	.	CASSYGLAGVDEQFF	TGTGCCAGCAGTTACGGGCTAGCGGGGGTAGATGAGCAGTTCTTC
TRBD1	TRBV11-2	TRBJ1-1	.	CASSFPDREGYTEAFF	TGTGCCAGCAGCTTCCCGGACAGGGAGGGGTACACTGAAGCTTTCTTT
.	TRBV24-1	TRBJ2-3	once	CATSTGTNTDTQYF	TGTGCCACCAGTACGGGGACAAACACAGATACGCAGTATTTT
.	TRBV19	TRBJ1-1	.	CASSIGGPRVPEAFF	TGTGCCAGTAGTATAGGTGGGCCCAGGGTCCCTGAAGCTTTCTTT
.	TRBV5-8	TRBJ1-1	.	CASSPSAGDEAFF	TGTGCCAGCAGCCCATCGGCGGGGGATGAAGCTTTCTTT